The 4 T cell receptor beta chains given below trace back to one sample, sequenced in a study of CD8 T cells in ankylosing spondylitis (dated by TCRdb to 2017 to 2019). Study-level results and caveats: A TCR beta motif made up of several highly homologous amino acid variants appeared to be characteristic of blood from ankylosing spondylitis patients.

Receptor amplification or capture employed 5' RACE. These reads were obtained on an Illumina HiSeq 2500. Through fastp at Q25 and MiXCR, TCRdb rebuilt clones from the public reads, retaining in-frame beta chains. Identical CDR3 protein sequences are pooled into one entry, listed with their most common genes and DNA. This sample is represented by 390,000 or so distinct CDR3 sequences; approximately 20% of them were singletons. The ten largest account for about a sixth of the sample. Their antigens remain unidentified. The specimen was blood, either unsorted or a sorted T cell fraction (not recorded which). All receptors come from a male donor with ankylosing spondylitis.

This clonotype was counted only a few times. V and J are TRBV6-1 and TRBJ1-4, with 7 bases identical to TRBD1. After removal of 10 bases from V and 7 bases from J, the junction contained 12 bases not matched to a gene. CDR1 and CDR2 (germline): MNHNS, SASEGT. This CDR3 has 14 amino acids. The CDR3 sequence is CATKQGNRAEKLFF. The CDR3 nucleotides read TGTGCCACTAAACAGGGGAATCGCGCTGAAAAACTGTTTTTT.

This chain links TRBV28 with TRBJ1-2; possibly TRBD1 for D (5 bases). Germline CDR1 and CDR2: MDHEN and SYDVKM. The CDR3 is made up of 16 amino acids. V lost 1 base, J lost 0 bases, and 12 bases lay in between. The CDR3 DNA reads TGTGCCAGCAGTTTATCGTTCAGGGTTACTAACTATGGCTACACCTTC. It codes for CASSLSFRVTNYGYTF.

This chain joins TRBV5-1 and TRBJ1-1; D perhaps matches TRBD1 (6 bases). V shed 2 bases and J shed 1 base, with 9 bases lying between them. Germline values: CDR1 SGHRS, CDR2 YFSETQ. The CDR3 extends over 14 amino acids. The CDR3 region has the DNA TGCGCCAGCAGCTTTCTGACAGGGAACACTGAAGCTTTCTTT. This sequence encodes CASSFLTGNTEAFF.

The rearrangement links TRBV5-1 to TRBJ2-1, with D maybe TRBD2 (5 bases). This CDR3 has 13 residues. V lost 0 bases and J 6 bases, leaving 7 bases between the germline ends. Germline lookup yields CDR1 SGHRS and CDR2 YFSETQ. In DNA form, the CDR3 reads TGCGCCAGCAGCTTGGTGGGAGTCAATGAGCAGTTCTTC. It encodes CASSLVGVNEQFF.